This TCR beta chain comes out of a study of blood T cell repertoires in COVID-19. Study overall: In each case, the material was cDNA or gDNA derived from T cells, B-cell-depleted T cells, or PBMCs.

The V segment lost 7 bases and the J segment 2 bases; nucleotides outside the gene matches: 6. The CDR3 totals 15 residues. CDR1 is SGHRS and CDR2 is YFSETQ in the germline V gene. The protocol was immunoSEQ multiplex PCR, while the TCRdb copy is restricted to in-frame clones and leaves out a portion. The sample lists under 150,000 clones, around 81% occurring once. This chain joins TRBV5-1 and TRBJ2-2; TRBD1 agrees at 9 bases. The clonotype originates from a man aged 55 to 70 with active or convalescent COVID-19. Sequencing was done on a sample of peripheral blood. Here the CDR3 reads CASRETGGNTGELFF. As DNA, the CDR3 is TGCGCCAGCCGTGAGACAGGGGGTAACACCGGGGAGCTGTTTTTT.